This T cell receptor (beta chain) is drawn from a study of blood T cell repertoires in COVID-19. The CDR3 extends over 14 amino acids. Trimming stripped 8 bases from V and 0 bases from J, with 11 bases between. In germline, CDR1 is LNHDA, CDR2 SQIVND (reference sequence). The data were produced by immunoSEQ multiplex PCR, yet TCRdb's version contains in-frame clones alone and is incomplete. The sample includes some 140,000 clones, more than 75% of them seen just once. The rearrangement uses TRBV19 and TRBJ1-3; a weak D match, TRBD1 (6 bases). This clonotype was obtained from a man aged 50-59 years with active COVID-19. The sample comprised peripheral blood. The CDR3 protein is CASSMDSSGNTIYF. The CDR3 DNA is TGTGCCAGTTCTATGGACAGCTCTGGAAACACCATATATTTT.